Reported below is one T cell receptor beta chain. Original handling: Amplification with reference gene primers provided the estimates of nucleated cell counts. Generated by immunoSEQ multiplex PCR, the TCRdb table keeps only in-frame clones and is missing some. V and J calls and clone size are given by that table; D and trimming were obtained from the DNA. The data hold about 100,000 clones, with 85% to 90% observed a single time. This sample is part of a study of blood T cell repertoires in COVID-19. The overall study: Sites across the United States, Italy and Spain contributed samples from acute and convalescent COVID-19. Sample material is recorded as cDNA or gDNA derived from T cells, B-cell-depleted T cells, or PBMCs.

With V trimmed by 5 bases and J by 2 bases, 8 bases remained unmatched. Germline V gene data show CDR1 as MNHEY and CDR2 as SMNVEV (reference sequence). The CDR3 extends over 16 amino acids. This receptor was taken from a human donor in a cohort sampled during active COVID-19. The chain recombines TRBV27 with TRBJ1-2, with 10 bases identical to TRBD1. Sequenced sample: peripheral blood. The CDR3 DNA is TGTGCCAGCAGTCGGGACAGGGGAGGAGGCAACTATGGCTACACCTTC. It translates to CASSRDRGGGNYGYTF.